This T cell receptor beta chain came from a study of early T cells in non-severe SARS-CoV-2 infection (dated by TCRdb to about 2021). For the study in its entirety: TCR sequencing used bulk RNA from unsorted whole blood, so alpha and beta chains could not be paired. Study-level results and caveats: Matching against VDJdb was skewed toward anti-spike CD8 responses, likely underestimated virus-specific expansions, and missed private and CD4 specificities.

Germline trimming: 8 bases from V, 6 bases from J; junction bases outside gene matches: 6. CDR1 SGHVS and CDR2 FQNEAQ are derived from the germline V gene. The CDR3 runs 16 amino acids, cysteine and phenylalanine included. Only CDR3 DNA remains: 48 bases, in frame from the first base. The library was built by means of 5' RACE. Sequencing took place on a NextSeq 500. The TCR library protocol attached unique molecular identifiers to individual cDNA molecules to correct for sequencing error and PCR bias. Both TCR alpha and beta chains were sequenced, and tight co-correlation was observed between alpha and beta sequence abundances in each sample. As for how the authors treated the data: Decombinator V4 was used to annotate the V gene, J gene and CDR3 of the TCR sequences. Expanded TCRs were defined as changing significantly between any two time points under a Poisson model with p below 0.0001. TCR abundances were normalised to the total number of TCRs sequenced per sample and were expressed as counts per million. MAIT TCRs were defined by TRAV1-2 paired with TRAJ12, TRAJ20 or TRAJ33, and iNKT TCRs by TRAV10 paired with TRAJ18. VDJdb, accessed 1 November 2021, was searched for CMV, EBV and SARS-CoV-2 annotated TCRs, excluding TCRs annotated for multiple antigens. The raw public reads went through TCRdb reprocessing: fastp at Q25, MiXCR clone calling, in-frame beta chains kept. Identical CDR3 proteins give one entry, which carries the most common genes and DNA. These V and J calls rely on TCRdb rather than the paper's analysis. The sample includes fewer than 50,000 distinct CDR3 sequences, with around 3.6% observed a single time. Over 3% of the sample goes to the ten largest clones.

Remarks on this clonotype: The target of this receptor is not known. No base-level quality is on record; no much larger clone is a single base apart.

This was a case-control study nested in a cohort of healthcare workers in London, UK, who had nasopharyngeal swab PCR tests and blood samples taken every week. Healthcare workers were recruited between 23 and 31 March 2020, during the week of the UK lockdown, and were followed weekly for up to about 16 weeks. Sequencing was carried out using whole blood. The sequence links TRBV7-8 to TRBJ2-2; the junction holds 16 bases that match TRBD2. This TCR came from an adult who was a healthcare worker with PCR-confirmed SARS-CoV-2 infection or an uninfected control (not recorded which). The DNA sequence is TGTGCCAGCCAGGGACTAGCGGGGGGGCCTGCCGGGGAGCTGTTTTTT. Its amino acids are CASQGLAGGPAGELFF.